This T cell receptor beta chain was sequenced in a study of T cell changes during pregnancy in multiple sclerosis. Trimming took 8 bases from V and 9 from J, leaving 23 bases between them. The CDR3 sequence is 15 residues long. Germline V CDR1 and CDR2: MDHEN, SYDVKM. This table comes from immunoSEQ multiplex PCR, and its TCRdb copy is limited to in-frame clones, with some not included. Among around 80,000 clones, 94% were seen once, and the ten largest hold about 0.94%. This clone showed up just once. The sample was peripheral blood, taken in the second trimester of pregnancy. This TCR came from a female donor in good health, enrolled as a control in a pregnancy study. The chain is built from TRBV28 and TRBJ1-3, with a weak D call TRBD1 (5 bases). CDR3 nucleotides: TGTGCCAGCGCTACCCGAACAGGTGCCCCGGGCACCATATATTTT. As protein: CASATRTGAPGTIYF.